Listed below are T cell receptor beta chains from one sample, sequenced in a study of T cell responses to AZD1222 COVID-19 vaccine. Some clones are missing from TCRdb's copy, which holds only in-frame ones; the method was immunoSEQ multiplex PCR. Among more than 85,000 clones, around nine tenths were seen once, and the ten largest hold approximately 17%. Material: peripheral blood, obtained on day 0 of AZD1222 vaccination. These receptors originate from an adult in good health. CDR3s include the opening cysteine and the closing phenylalanine or tryptophan. Fields, in order: D gene, J gene, CDR3 length, V gene, CDR3 protein. D genes are given only for firm matches.

>-|TRBJ2-5|15|TRBV7-8
CASRPPTSLQETQYF
>-|TRBJ1-2|14|TRBV6-1
CASSEAGGFGGYTF
>TRBD1|TRBJ2-5|15|TRBV28
CASSSRQGYQETQYF
>-|TRBJ1-4|18|TRBV27
CASRWGVGSGSDNEKLFF
>TRBD1|TRBJ2-2|16|TRBV6-2/TRBV6-3
CASSYLGTGIGGELFF
>-|TRBJ2-1|12|TRBV12-3/TRBV12-4
CASSSQWNEQFF
>TRBD2|TRBJ2-5|16|TRBV3-1/TRBV3-2
CASSQDLGTTSGTQYF
>-|TRBJ1-1|15|TRBV3-1/TRBV3-2
CASSLNRQRRTEAFF
>-|TRBJ1-2|13|TRBV12-3/TRBV12-4
CASSLRGDYGYTF
>-|TRBJ2-7|15|TRBV7-2
CASSLVVGSPYEQYF
>-|TRBJ1-1|14|TRBV18
CASSPAMVQDEAFF
>-|TRBJ1-4|17|TRBV7-9
CASSLGGGSATNEKLFF
>-|TRBJ2-1|16|TRBV24-1
CATSDSWMTSYNEQFF
>TRBD2|TRBJ2-1|16|TRBV5-1
CASSWPREGAYNEQFF
>-|TRBJ1-2|12|TRBV12-3/TRBV12-4
CASSFRNYGYTF
>-|TRBJ2-3|15|TRBV24-1
CATSDAGAPTDTQYF
>-|TRBJ1-1|11|TRBV19
CASSYITEAFF
>-|TRBJ1-1|13|TRBV3-1/TRBV3-2
CASSQEGGIEAFF
>-|TRBJ1-4|14|TRBV6-2/TRBV6-3
CASSWSGNTGGLFF
>-|TRBJ1-1|12|TRBV3-1/TRBV3-2
CASSPYGTEAFF
>-|TRBJ1-1|13|TRBV19
CASMGGYKTEAFF
>-|TRBJ1-2|14|TRBV9
CASSVGPQGRGYTF
>-|TRBJ1-1|13|TRBV24-1
CATSGTVGGEAFF
>-|TRBJ1-4|17|TRBV15
CATSRDRVGARGEKLFF
>-|TRBJ2-3|13|TRBV27
CASTWANGDTQYF
>TRBD1|TRBJ1-1|16|TRBV13
CASSLGDRGPDTEAFF
>TRBD2|TRBJ2-1|14|TRBV27
CASTPGGVYNEQFF
>-|TRBJ2-7|13|TRBV28
CASSFPGGYEQYF
>-|TRBJ1-2|13|TRBV19
CASSTGIRYGYTF
>-|TRBJ1-4|13|TRBV6-5
CASTTFRGEKLFF
>-|TRBJ1-1|12|TRBV4-2
CASSQEGREAFF
>-|TRBJ1-4|18|TRBV4-1
CASSQEKGTSATNEKLFF
>-|TRBJ1-5|14|TRBV10-3
CAISEGLIDQPQHF
>TRBD1|TRBJ1-2|15|TRBV9
CASSPQDRVNYGYTF
>-|TRBJ2-1|14|TRBV6-5
CASRGLQGVGEQFF
>-|TRBJ2-1|12|TRBV24-1
CARDDRLNEQFF
>-|TRBJ2-1|13|TRBV30
CAWSVGLDREQFF
>-|TRBJ2-7|14|TRBV7-2
CASSGGGVPYEQYF
>-|TRBJ2-7|16|TRBV7-9
CASSSRRTVSGYEQYF
>-|TRBJ1-2|14|TRBV7-9
CASSHRQALLGYTF
>-|TRBJ2-2|13|TRBV6-5
CAGGGMYTGELFF
>TRBD2|TRBJ2-5|19|TRBV11-2
CASSPRAGPGLHFGETQYF
>-|TRBJ1-4|15|TRBV18
CASSPPTGYREKLFF
>-|TRBJ1-4|12|TRBV4-1
CASSQGHGLMFF
>TRBD1|TRBJ1-2|14|TRBV7-2
CASSRGQLFYGYTF
>TRBD2|TRBJ2-3|16|TRBV19
CASSLGAGLNTDTQYF
>-|TRBJ2-1|14|TRBV29-1
CSVEREAGGNEQFF